This T cell receptor (beta chain) was sequenced for a study of CD8+CD57+ T cells in acquired aplastic anemia. Across the whole study: Sorted CD4+ and CD8+ cells yielded DNA averaging about 3.1 ug. General observations from the study: Simpson's diversity of CD8+ cells was not significantly different in patients compared with controls.

Researchers used genomic DNA as the template to profile TCR beta VDJ and CDR3. TCRdb reanalysed the reads using MiXCR and keeps one entry per CDR3 protein. The table records 100,000 to 150,000 distinct CDR3 sequences, 41% of them present only once. Germline V gene lookup returns CDR1 SEHNR and CDR2 FQNEAQ (reference sequence). V was cut by 1 base and J by 10 bases, with 11 bases left in between. CDR3 length equals 14 residues. This clonotype was seen many times. What it binds is not known. Sequencing was carried out using sorted CD4+, CD8+, or CD8+CD57+ T cells (not recorded which) from PBMCs. The chain links TRBV7-9 to TRBJ1-6; D gene uncertain. This clonotype was sampled from a human donor in good health, serving as a control. The CDR3 DNA reads TGTGCCAGCAGCTTAGAGGCCGAACGCTCACCCCTCCACTTT. It encodes CASSLEAERSPLHF.